This passage covers 19 T cell receptor beta chains from one sample sequenced in a study of cytomegalovirus exposure and HLA in healthy donors. Primers included in the PCR were 60 Vbeta and 13 Jbeta primers. The protocol was immunoSEQ multiplex PCR, while the TCRdb copy is restricted to in-frame clones and leaves out a portion. Of over 100,000 clones in the sample, 70% to 90% were seen once. Source material: PBMCs. The receptors shown here come from a man aged 40-49 years in good health and CMV-seronegative.

The rearrangement links TRBV4-1 to TRBJ1-2, with 8 nucleotides matching TRBD1. This CDR3 region has 13 residues. The V segment lost 1 base and the J segment 8 bases; nucleotides outside the gene matches: 3. Germline V gives CDR1 MGHRA, CDR2 YSYEKL. DNA of the CDR3: TGCGCCAGCAGCCAAGGGGACAGGCCGGGCTACACCTTC. Translating gives CASSQGDRPGYTF.

This clone appeared a single time. The rearrangement joins TRBV9 to TRBJ2-1; D is possibly TRBD2 (7 bases). CDR1 and CDR2 from the germline V gene are SGDLS and YYNGEE. The CDR3 covers 14 residues. The V gene lost 4 bases and the J gene lost 10 bases, with 18 bases spanning the gap. This chain's CDR3 is CASSIEGGGAEQFF. The CDR3 region has the DNA TGTGCCAGCAGCATAGAGGGAGGGGGGGCCGAGCAGTTCTTC.

This clone was recorded once. The chain has TRBV15 and TRBJ2-3, with TRBD2 matching 9 bases. V shed 5 bases and J 3 bases; nucleotides not matched to a gene: 9. CDR3 length equals 16 residues. Germline V gene sequence: CDR1 LNHNV, CDR2 YYDKDF (reference sequence). CDR3 DNA sequence: TGTGCCACCAGCCCGCGGGAGGCGGGGGGGACAGATACGCAGTATTTT. The encoded protein is CATSPREAGGTDTQYF.

A remark on this clone: Distinct nucleotide sequences in the sample also encode this CDR3. The V call is TRBV4-3, the J call TRBJ1-2; the D is unclear. Trimming pared 0 bases from V and 3 bases from J, leaving 5 bases between. Germline CDR1 and CDR2: LGHNA and YSLEER. This CDR3 contains 13 residues. The CDR3 DNA is TGCGCCAGCAGCCAAGACGGGGACTATGGCTACACCTTC. As protein: CASSQDGDYGYTF.

The V and J genes are TRBV25-1 and TRBJ2-7; 7 nucleotides agree with TRBD2. The V gene's germline CDR1 is MGHDK and CDR2 SYGVNS. The CDR3 covers 14 residues. V trimming: 5 bases; J trimming: 4 bases; junction bases outside the gene matches: 8. This CDR3 reads CASSSRGVAYEQYF. CDR3 DNA: TGTGCCAGCAGTAGTCGGGGGGTTGCGTACGAGCAGTACTTC.

The chain has TRBV5-1 and TRBJ1-2; D call uncertain. This CDR3 has 15 residues. The V end was cut by 0 bases, the J end by 5 bases, with 14 bases between. The germline CDR1 and CDR2 sequences are SGHRS and YFSETQ. CDR3 loop: CASSLAGDGGYGYTF. The DNA of the CDR3 is TGCGCCAGCAGCTTGGCCGGGGATGGTGGATATGGCTACACCTTC.

This clone was seen only a few times. The CDR3 here is CASSAGAGRYEQYF. The CDR3 DNA reads TGTGCCAGCAGCGCCGGAGCGGGGCGGTACGAGCAGTACTTC. This sequence joins TRBV9 and TRBJ2-7; the match to TRBD2 covers 7 bases. This CDR3 has 14 amino acids. Unmatched junction bases numbered 7, after V lost 3 bases and J lost 4 bases. Per germline, CDR1 SGDLS and CDR2 YYNGEE.

This chain uses TRBV28 with TRBJ2-7; TRBD1 might be the D (6 bases). This CDR3 is built from 14 residues. The germline V gene has CDR1 MDHEN and CDR2 SYDVKM. V was cut by 7 bases and J by 3 bases, with 16 bases left in between. In DNA, the CDR3 is TGTGCCAGCACAGGACAGAAAGATATCTACGAGCAGTACTTC. Protein sequence: CASTGQKDIYEQYF.

The chain joins TRBV21-1 to TRBJ2-2; TRBD2, as called in the table, went unchecked against the DNA. TRBV21-1 is recorded as a pseudogene. This CDR3 spans 12 amino acids. The CDR3 bases are TGTGCCAGCAGCAGAGAGTCCGGGGAGCTGTTTTTT. Its protein product is CASSRESGELFF.

This chain uses TRBV7-2 with TRBJ2-1, with unresolved D. V shed 0 bases and J shed 8 bases, with 17 bases lying between them. The CDR3 consists of 16 residues. The germline CDR1 and CDR2 sequences are SGHTA and FQGNSA. CDR3 nucleotides: TGTGCCAGCAGCTTAGCGCGGCTTATAGGTCGGGATGAGCAGTTCTTC. Its protein is CASSLARLIGRDEQFF. The full variable domain, completed using reference TRBV7-2 and TRBJ2-1, is GAGVSQSPSNKVTEKGKDVELRCDPISGHTALYWYRQSLGQGLEFLIYFQGNSAPDKSGLPSDRFSAERTGGSVSTLTIQRTQQEDSAVYLCASSLARLIGRDEQFFGPGTRLTVL.

This clone is a singleton in its sample. The J gene is TRBJ1-4, the V gene TRBV6-4; a possible D gene is TRBD1 (6 bases). This CDR3 has 14 residues. Trimming pared 3 bases from V and 8 bases from J, leaving 13 bases between. CDR1 is MRHNA, CDR2 SNTAGT, per germline. The CDR3 sequence: CASSDGGGGEKLFF. CDR3 sequence (DNA): TGTGCCAGCAGTGATGGAGGGGGGGGAGAAAAACTGTTTTTT.

The chain is built from TRBV5-4 and TRBJ1-2; maybe TRBD1 (6 bases). The CDR3 has 14 amino acids. The germline V and J ends were trimmed by 1 base and 4 bases, with 11 bases remaining between them. The germline V gene encodes CDR1 SGHNT and CDR2 YYREEE (reference sequence). As DNA, the CDR3 is TGTGCCAGCAGCTTGTTAGGGGGGGTCTATGGCTACACCTTC. Amino acid sequence: CASSLLGGVYGYTF.

This chain uses TRBV28 with TRBJ2-5, with 8 bases aligning to TRBD2. Judging by the DNA end, TRBJ2-7 fits better; the J call may be wrong. The CDR3 covers 16 residues. In germline, CDR1 is MDHEN, CDR2 SYDVKM. CDR3 DNA sequence: TGTGCCAGCATCACCACGGAGCGGGGGTCTTCCTACGAGCAGTACTTC. Its translation: CASITTERGSSYEQYF.

The rearrangement links TRBV7-2 to TRBJ2-3; the match to TRBD1 covers 10 bases. V dropped 5 bases and J dropped 5; count of bases not matched to a gene: 7. CDR3 length equals 15 residues. CDR1 and CDR2 (germline): SGHTA, FQGNSA. CDR3 region: CASSIRTGGGDTQYF. The CDR3 DNA is TGTGCCAGCAGCATCCGGACAGGGGGGGGAGATACGCAGTATTTT. Full variable domain (rest looked up from reference TRBV7-2 and TRBJ2-3): GAGVSQSPSNKVTEKGKDVELRCDPISGHTALYWYRQSLGQGLEFLIYFQGNSAPDKSGLPSDRFSAERTGGSVSTLTIQRTQQEDSAVYLCASSIRTGGGDTQYFGPGTRLTVL.

The chain carries TRBV9 and TRBJ1-1, with D perhaps TRBD1 (5 bases). The CDR3 length is 15 residues. V lost 4 bases and J 0 bases, leaving 13 bases between the germline ends. Germline values: CDR1 SGDLS, CDR2 YYNGEE. For the CDR3, the DNA is TGTGCCAGCAGCCCAATGACAGTGATGAACACTGAAGCTTTCTTT. Protein sequence: CASSPMTVMNTEAFF. The complete variable domain, with remaining parts taken from reference TRBV9 and TRBJ1-1, reads DSGVTQTPKHLITATGQRVTLRCSPRSGDLSVYWYQQSLDQGLQFLIQYYNGEERAKGNILERFSAQQFPDLHSELNLSSLELGDSALYFCASSPMTVMNTEAFFGQGTRLTVV.

V and J are TRBV7-9 and TRBJ2-5, with 9 positions matching TRBD1. After removal of 4 bases from V and 5 bases from J, the junction contained 8 bases not matched to a gene. Germline lookup yields CDR1 SEHNR and CDR2 FQNEAQ (reference sequence). This CDR3 has 15 amino acids. The CDR3 loop reads CASSSVQGARETQYF. The CDR3, as DNA: TGTGCCAGCAGCTCAGTACAGGGGGCGCGGGAGACCCAGTACTTC.

The J gene is TRBJ1-1, the V gene TRBV27, with TRBD1 as a possible D gene (5 bases). The CDR3 covers 16 residues. V shed 4 bases and J shed 1 base, with 16 bases lying between them. Per germline, CDR1 MNHEY and CDR2 SMNVEV (reference sequence). CDR3 DNA sequence: TGTGCCAGCAGTTCAGACTTTGACAGACAGAACACTGAAGCTTTCTTT. Encoded protein: CASSSDFDRQNTEAFF.

This clone has just one count. The genes are TRBV19 and TRBJ2-5; 9 bases match TRBD1. Germline V gene sequence: CDR1 LNHDA, CDR2 SQIVND (reference sequence). This CDR3 comprises 16 residues. V was clipped by 1 base and J by 4 bases; unmatched bases: 7. CDR3 region: CASSIAGQGIGETQYF. DNA of the CDR3: TGTGCCAGTAGTATAGCTGGACAGGGGATAGGAGAGACCCAGTACTTC.

This clone has more than one count but fewer than ten. The gene calls are TRBV6-4 and TRBJ1-1; the D gene is possibly TRBD1 (6 bases). The CDR3 is 13 amino acids. CDR1 and CDR2 from the germline V gene are MRHNA and SNTAGT. Trimming removed 6 bases from V and 3 bases from J, with 11 bases in between. The CDR3 DNA reads as TGTGCCAGCAGCAGGGGCAGAGACACTGAAGCTTTCTTT. It codes for CASSRGRDTEAFF.